This T cell receptor (beta chain) originates from a study of T cell responses to AZD1222 COVID-19 vaccine. Study observations and caveats: Repertoires were sampled only after the peak T cell response.

The V gene's germline CDR1 is KGHDR and CDR2 SFDVKD. Losses at the gene ends were 3 bases for V and 6 bases for J; bases not matched to a gene: 6. The CDR3 is 16 residues long. Comments on this clone: Antigen specificity is unknown.

Clones were sequenced by immunoSEQ multiplex PCR, and TCRdb holds only the in-frame ones, with some missing. Found here are under 200,000 clones, around 94% of them singletons; the top ten hold roughly 4%. The source is an adult who received the MenACWY meningococcal vaccine as a control. The chain couples TRBV24-1 to TRBJ2-2; 10 nucleotides agree with TRBD2. The sample consisted of peripheral blood, taken 28 days after the second dose of the MenACWY control vaccine. The CDR3 sequence: CATSDRSGRAPGELFF. CDR3 DNA: TGTGCCACCAGTGATCGCAGCGGGAGGGCCCCCGGGGAGCTGTTTTTT.